The 23 T cell receptor beta chains in this list originate from one sample, sequenced in a study of patients and donors after allogeneic stem cell transplantation. MiXCR was run by TCRdb on the RT-PCR reads, yielding one entry per CDR3 protein. The sample contains about 230,000 distinct CDR3 sequences, 13% to 15% of which appear only once. The sample taken for sequencing was blood, either unsorted or a sorted T cell fraction (not recorded which). The origin of the receptors is a human donor who was either an allogeneic HSCT recipient or a stem cell or donor lymphocyte infusion donor (not recorded which). It is not recorded whose cells these are; they may come from a transplant donor.

This clonotype was counted between two and nine times. This chain joins TRBV7-9 and TRBJ1-4; 9 bases are shared with TRBD1. Unmatched junction bases numbered 4, after V lost 6 bases and J lost 8 bases. This CDR3 has 13 residues. Germline V CDR1 and CDR2: SEHNR, FQNEAQ (reference sequence). CDR3 region: CASRGQGREKLFF. The CDR3 DNA reads TGTGCCAGCAGGGGACAGGGCCGGGAAAAACTGTTTTTT.

The rearrangement links TRBV6-1 to TRBJ1-1, with 9 nucleotides matching TRBD1. The germline gives CDR1 MNHNS, CDR2 SASEGT. The CDR3 is made up of 15 amino acids. Unmatched junction bases numbered 9, after V lost 5 bases and J lost 5 bases. CDR3 bases: TGTGCCAGCAGTATCGTTACAGGGGGCAGGACTGAAGCTTTCTTT. Protein sequence: CASSIVTGGRTEAFF.

The rearrangement links TRBV7-2 to TRBJ2-7, with D possibly being TRBD2 (6 bases). V was pared by 0 bases and J by 0 bases, with 12 bases between. This CDR3 comprises 16 residues. CDR1 SGHTA and CDR2 FQGNSA come from the germline V gene. The CDR3 DNA is TGTGCCAGCAGCTTAGCTCCTTGGAGGGGCTCCTACGAGCAGTACTTC. This translates into CASSLAPWRGSYEQYF.

This clonotype was detected many times. The rearrangement joins TRBV14 to TRBJ2-1; possibly TRBD1 or TRBD2 for D (5 bases each). The CDR3 is 14 amino acids. The germline gives CDR1 SGHDN, CDR2 FVKESK. V lost 4 bases and J 6 bases, leaving 13 bases between the germline ends. In nucleotides, the CDR3 is TGTGCCAGCAGCCCTCTGGGGGTCATCAATGAGCAGTTCTTC. Residues: CASSPLGVINEQFF.

In this sample, this clonotype turned up a few times. CDR3 residues: CASSLGQGHNGYTF. In DNA, the CDR3 is TGTGCCAGCAGCCTAGGACAGGGTCACAATGGCTACACCTTC. V is TRBV25-1 and J is TRBJ1-2; 8 bases line up with TRBD1. The CDR3 is 14 amino acids. V gave up 6 bases and J gave up 6 bases; unmatched junction bases: 9. The germline gives CDR1 MGHDK, CDR2 SYGVNS.

This clonotype appeared a few times. The rearrangement uses TRBV9 and TRBJ2-3, with 8 bases matching TRBD2. The CDR3 is made up of 19 amino acids. Germline V gene lookup returns CDR1 SGDLS and CDR2 YYNGEE. Unmatched junction bases numbered 15, after V lost 2 bases and J lost 1 base. The DNA of the CDR3 is TGTGCCAGCAGCGTCGGGCGGGGGGATTATAAATTTCGCACAGATACGCAGTATTTT. Encoded protein: CASSVGRGDYKFRTDTQYF.

Worth noting for this clonotype: This may come from a read error, since a much larger clone is one base off. The J gene is TRBJ1-3, the V gene TRBV10-2; 8 positions match TRBD1. CDR3 length equals 15 residues. Germline V gene data show CDR1 as WSHSY and CDR2 as SAAADI. CDR3 DNA: TGCGCCAGCAGTGAGGACAGGGGCTCTGGAAGCACCATATATTTT. Protein product: CASSEDRGSGSTIYF.

At least ten counts were recorded for this clonotype. This chain links TRBV5-1 with TRBJ2-1; TRBD2 aligns across 8 bases. Germline V CDR1 and CDR2: SGHRS, YFSETQ. The CDR3 loop spans 14 amino acids. The junction had 6 bases not matched to a gene; V was cut back by 3 bases and J by 7 bases. CDR3 amino acids: CASSSGLAPNEQFF. Here the CDR3 DNA reads TGCGCCAGCAGCTCCGGACTAGCCCCAAATGAGCAGTTCTTC.

This clonotype came up a few times. CDR3 sequence reads: CASSLGLDGSPLHF. The CDR3 DNA is TGTGCCAGCAGCTTGGGACTGGATGGTTCACCCCTCCACTTT. V is TRBV12-3 or TRBV12-4 and J is TRBJ1-6; tentative D call: TRBD1 (5 bases). The CDR3 runs 14 residues. V was trimmed by 6 bases and J by 9 bases, leaving 15 bases between them.

This clonotype came up many times. The chain couples TRBV20-1 to TRBJ1-6; perhaps TRBD1 as D (5 bases). CDR1 is DFQATT, CDR2 SNEGSKA, per germline (reference sequence). V was shortened by 5 bases and J by 10 bases, with 18 bases between the two germline ends. The CDR3 consists of 14 residues. Here the CDR3 reads CSASQTDGRSPLHF. CDR3 nucleotides: TGCAGTGCTTCCCAGACAGACGGGCGATCACCCCTCCACTTT.

The chain uses TRBV13 and TRBJ2-3; D is undetermined. CDR3 length equals 13 residues. V was shortened by 5 bases and J by 4 bases, with 10 bases between the two germline ends. Per the germline V gene, CDR1 is PRHDT and CDR2 is FYEKMQ (reference sequence). The CDR3 DNA reads as TGTGCCAGCAGCCTCAGACCCGCAGATACGCAGTATTTT. It specifies CASSLRPADTQYF.

V usage is TRBV7-2 and J usage is TRBJ1-6; 11 bases fit TRBD1. The trim removed 2 bases at V and 14 bases at J, leaving 8 bases unmatched. The CDR3 runs to 15 residues. Germline CDR1 is SGHTA and CDR2 is FQGNSA. Written as DNA, the CDR3 is TGTGCCAGCAGCTTAAATCGGGACAGGGGGTCCACCCTCCACTTT. The encoded protein is CASSLNRDRGSTLHF.

V is TRBV6-1 and J is TRBJ1-1; D is perhaps TRBD1 (6 bases). Trimming cost V 0 bases and J 2 bases, with 13 bases left between them. The CDR3 covers 16 residues. The germline CDR1 and CDR2 sequences are MNHNS and SASEGT. The CDR3 spells CASSEAGGAGNTEAFF. The CDR3 nucleotides are TGTGCCAGCAGTGAAGCGGGGGGGGCAGGTAACACTGAAGCTTTCTTT.

The chain joins TRBV24-1 to TRBJ1-2; 7 bases line up with TRBD1. CDR3 size: 13 residues. The junction had 4 bases not matched to a gene; V was cut back by 9 bases and J by 1 base. CDR1 and CDR2 from the germline V gene are KGHDR and SFDVKD. The CDR3 DNA reads TGTGCCACCGCGGGGGACAGTAACTATGGCTACACCTTC. Encoded protein: CATAGDSNYGYTF.

The chain uses TRBV30 and TRBJ2-5, with D possibly matching TRBD2 (5 bases). CDR3 length equals 12 residues. With 4 bases removed from V and 7 bases from J, the gap between germline ends came to 13 bases. The V gene's germline CDR1 is GTSNPN and CDR2 SVGIG (reference sequence). The CDR3 sequence is CAWTLSRGTQYF. The DNA of the CDR3 is TGTGCCTGGACCCTGTCCCGGGGGACCCAGTACTTC.

This rearrangement joins TRBV4-1 to TRBJ1-2; D may be TRBD1 (5 bases). CDR3 length equals 15 residues. The germline V gene encodes CDR1 MGHRA and CDR2 YSYEKL. The V and J ends lost 0 bases and 4 bases respectively, with 12 bases between them. The CDR3 DNA is TGCGCCAGCAGCCAAGAGACAGCCGGGGGCTATGGCTACACCTTC. Residues: CASSQETAGGYGYTF.

This clonotype appeared a few times. V and J are TRBV6-2 or TRBV6-3 and TRBJ1-5; D call uncertain. Trimming took off 1 base at V and 3 bases at J, with 7 bases between the two ends. The CDR3 runs to 14 residues. Germline assignment: CDR1 MNHEY and CDR2 SVGEGT. The CDR3 reads CASSYFLVNQPQHF. For the CDR3, the DNA is TGTGCCAGCAGTTACTTTCTGGTCAATCAGCCCCAGCATTTT.

The J gene is TRBJ2-2, the V gene TRBV19; 7 bases line up with TRBD2. The V segment lost 7 bases and the J segment 1 base; nucleotides outside the gene matches: 3. The CDR3 is 14 amino acids. CDR1 is LNHDA, CDR2 SQIVND, per germline (reference sequence). The CDR3 sequence is CASTTSVNTGELFF. CDR3 in DNA: TGTGCCAGTACCACTAGCGTGAACACCGGGGAGCTGTTTTTT.

This clonotype was observed a handful of times. V and J are TRBV5-4 and TRBJ1-4, with TRBD1 matching 7 bases. Germline V CDR1 and CDR2: SGHNT, YYREEE (reference sequence). V shed 3 bases, J shed 4 bases, and the junction held 3 bases outside the gene matches. The CDR3 is 14 residues long. The CDR3 loop reads CASSSGQINEKLFF. Here the CDR3 DNA reads TGTGCCAGCAGCTCGGGACAGATTAATGAAAAACTGTTTTTT.

This clonotype was detected ten times or more. The chain uses TRBV24-1 and TRBJ1-1; D not resolved. In germline, CDR1 is KGHDR, CDR2 SFDVKD. The CDR3 is 13 amino acids. Between the trimmed V and J ends, which lost 2 bases and 1 base, there was a span of 4 bases. CDR3 region: CATSDWENTEAFF. The CDR3 nucleotides are TGTGCCACCAGTGATTGGGAGAACACTGAAGCTTTCTTT.

Ten or more counts support this clonotype. The CDR3 DNA reads TGCGCCAGCAGCCAAGATCGGTGGGGGTCCGCTGAAGCTTTCTTT. As protein: CASSQDRWGSAEAFF. V is TRBV4-3 and J is TRBJ1-1, with D possibly being TRBD1 (5 bases). The V gene's germline CDR1 is LGHNA and CDR2 YSLEER. V was cut by 0 bases and J by 6 bases, with 14 bases left in between. This CDR3 region has 15 residues.

In this sample, this clonotype turned up a few times. V gene TRBV19 combines with J gene TRBJ1-2; no clear D gene. This CDR3 has 13 amino acids. Looked up from germline, CDR1 is LNHDA and CDR2 is SQIVND (reference sequence). With 5 bases removed from V and 0 bases from J, the gap between germline ends came to 7 bases. The CDR3 nucleotides read TGTGCCAGTAGTGTAAATACTAACTATGGCTACACCTTC. Amino acid sequence: CASSVNTNYGYTF.

This clonotype was seen a single time. The J gene is TRBJ1-1, the V gene TRBV4-1, with D perhaps TRBD1 (5 bases). This CDR3 comprises 14 residues. The V and J ends lost 5 bases and 0 bases respectively, with 10 bases between them. Per the germline V gene, CDR1 is MGHRA and CDR2 is YSYEKL. CDR3 loop: CASSDRGMNTEAFF. In nucleotides, the CDR3 is TGCGCCAGCAGCGACAGAGGTATGAACACTGAAGCTTTCTTT.